The 21 T cell receptor beta chains reported below all come from one sample, sequenced in a study of blood T cell repertoires in COVID-19. The assay was immunoSEQ multiplex PCR, and TCRdb's table has in-frame clones only and misses some. Among 200,000 to 250,000 clones listed, 83% were seen once. Sample: PBMCs or T cells enriched from blood (not recorded which). These receptors came from a woman aged 45-59 years who had been exposed to COVID-19.

The chain couples TRBV7-9 to TRBJ2-5; 8 bases fit TRBD1. This CDR3 has 16 amino acids. Unmatched junction bases numbered 9, after V lost 2 bases and J lost 4 bases. Germline CDR1 reads SEHNR; CDR2 reads FQNEAQ (reference sequence). The CDR3 bases are TGTGCCAGCAGCTTACTGCAGGGGGCGCCCCGAGAGACCCAGTACTTC. Its translation: CASSLLQGAPRETQYF.

V is TRBV24-1 and J is TRBJ2-1; D is perhaps TRBD1 (6 bases). Germline V CDR1 and CDR2: KGHDR, SFDVKD. The CDR3 is 13 residues long. Trimming took 9 bases from V and 8 from J, leaving 16 bases between them. The CDR3 sequence: CATQGLDRDEQFF. The CDR3 coding sequence is TGTGCCACCCAGGGGCTAGATCGTGATGAGCAGTTCTTC.

J is TRBJ2-2 and V is TRBV10-3, with TRBD2 identical over 10 bases. CDR1 and CDR2 (germline): ENHRY, SYGVKD. The CDR3 runs to 15 residues. The V and J ends lost 4 bases and 2 bases, in that order; junction bases with no gene match: 1. In DNA form, the CDR3 reads TGTGCCATCAGTGCTAGCGGGGGAAACACCGGGGAGCTGTTTTTT. This codes for CAISASGGNTGELFF.

The table lists this clone with a count of one. J is TRBJ1-2 and V is TRBV19; 8 bases map to TRBD1. The CDR3 loop spans 13 amino acids. With V trimmed by 7 bases and J by 6 bases, 7 bases remained unmatched. Germline assignment: CDR1 LNHDA and CDR2 SQIVND (reference sequence). The CDR3 nucleotides read TGTGCCAGTATGGGCAGGGGGCACGATGGCTACACCTTC. Its translation is CASMGRGHDGYTF. The entire variable domain, with the rest obtained from reference TRBV19 and TRBJ1-2, is as follows: DGGITQSPKYLFRKEGQNVTLSCEQNLNHDAMYWYRQDPGQGLRLIYYSQIVNDFQKGDIAEGYSVSREKKESFPLTVTSAQKNPTAFYLCASMGRGHDGYTFGSGTRLTVV.

The rearrangement uses TRBV15 and TRBJ2-1, with 10 nucleotides matching TRBD2. The CDR3 runs to 15 residues. Trimming cost V 0 bases and J 5 bases; bases outside gene matches: 1. The germline V gene has CDR1 LNHNV and CDR2 YYDKDF (reference sequence). The chain's CDR3 is CATSRELAGNNEQFF. The CDR3, as DNA: TGTGCCACCAGCAGAGAACTAGCGGGGAACAATGAGCAGTTCTTC.

The chain employs TRBV4-2 and TRBJ2-5, with 9 bases fitting TRBD2. CDR1 LGHNA and CDR2 YNFKEQ come from the germline V gene. The CDR3 runs 15 residues. With V trimmed by 3 bases and J by 5 bases, 7 bases remained unmatched. CDR3 nucleotide sequence: TGTGCCAGCAGCCAGGGAGCGGGGGGCTTCGAGACCCAGTACTTC. Translated: CASSQGAGGFETQYF.

The chain joins TRBV5-1 to TRBJ2-3, with 8 positions matching TRBD2. With V trimmed by 4 bases and J by 1 base, 2 bases remained unmatched. Germline lookup yields CDR1 SGHRS and CDR2 YFSETQ. The CDR3 loop spans 14 amino acids. The CDR3 coding sequence is TGCGCCAGCAGCGATAGCGGGGGCACAGATACGCAGTATTTT. This gives the protein CASSDSGGTDTQYF.

In this sample, this clone turned up many times. The rearrangement links TRBV6-5 to TRBJ1-2; D is possibly TRBD1 (5 bases). The CDR3 runs 14 residues. The V end was cut by 7 bases, the J end by 4 bases, with 16 bases between. Germline V CDR1 and CDR2: MNHEY, SVGAGI. The CDR3 DNA reads TGTGCCAGCATGGAGGGCAGGGCAGCCTATGGCTACACCTTC. Its protein product is CASMEGRAAYGYTF.

The genes are TRBV23-1 and TRBJ1-2; D might be TRBD1 (6 bases). TRBV23-1 is flagged as an ORF with uncertain function. The germline V and J ends were trimmed by 10 bases and 9 bases, with 18 bases remaining between them. CDR3 length: 12 amino acids. The CDR3 loop reads CATGGRRSSYTF. In DNA, the CDR3 is TGCGCCACGGGGGGGCGGCGTAGCAGCTACACCTTC.

The rearrangement uses TRBV12-3 or TRBV12-4 and TRBJ2-1; D gene ambiguous. The CDR3 contains 11 residues. Trimming cost V 6 bases and J 10 bases, with 10 bases left between them. The DNA of the CDR3 is TGTGCCAGCAGCTCACGCCGGGAGCAGTTCTTC. It codes for CASSSRREQFF.

This clone was seen only once. The CDR3 region has the DNA TGTGCCTGGAGTTTAGGGGTTAGCAATCAGCCCCAGCATTTT. Its translation: CAWSLGVSNQPQHF. The J gene is TRBJ1-5, the V gene TRBV30; tentatively, D is TRBD1 (5 bases). V lost 2 bases to trimming and J lost 0 bases, with 8 bases between them. This CDR3 has 14 amino acids. Germline loops: CDR1 GTSNPN, CDR2 SVGIG (reference sequence).

The gene calls are TRBV6-1 and TRBJ1-4; the D is unclear. V was trimmed by 3 bases and J by 4 bases, leaving 12 bases between them. In germline, CDR1 is MNHNS, CDR2 SASEGT. The CDR3 runs 15 residues. The CDR3, as DNA: TGTGCCAGCAGTGACGCTACTACGGGTAATGAAAAACTGTTTTTT. Translated: CASSDATTGNEKLFF.

V is TRBV7-2 and J is TRBJ1-5; D not certain. Germline V gene lookup returns CDR1 SGHTA and CDR2 FQGNSA. V gave up 1 base and J gave up 2 bases, with 9 bases separating them. The CDR3 covers 15 residues. The CDR3 spells CASSLVRAGNQPQHF. The CDR3 DNA reads TGTGCCAGCAGCTTAGTGAGGGCAGGCAATCAGCCCCAGCATTTT.

V usage is TRBV9 and J usage is TRBJ1-6; D ambiguous. Germline lookup yields CDR1 SGDLS and CDR2 YYNGEE. Trimming shortened V by 6 bases and J by 0 bases, and 10 bases separated the two germline ends. The CDR3 contains 15 residues. The CDR3 DNA follows: TGTGCCAGCAATGGCGGCAGCTCCTATAATTCACCCCTCCACTTT. It yields the protein CASNGGSSYNSPLHF.

The gene calls are TRBV5-6 and TRBJ2-1, with unresolved D. Looked up from germline, CDR1 is SGHDT and CDR2 is YYEEEE. V gave up 0 bases and J gave up 0 bases, with 10 bases separating them. The CDR3 spans 16 residues. CDR3 in DNA: TGTGCCAGCAGCTTGGCTACTGTGAGCTCCTACAATGAGCAGTTCTTC. It codes for CASSLATVSSYNEQFF. Drawing the rest from reference TRBV5-6 and TRBJ2-1, the complete variable domain is DAGVTQSPTHLIKTRGQQVTLRCSPKSGHDTVSWYQQALGQGPQFIFQYYEEEERQRGNFPDRFSGHQFPNYSSELNVNALLLGDSALYLCASSLATVSSYNEQFFGPGTRLTVL.

The chain couples TRBV7-2 to TRBJ2-3; 7 positions match TRBD1. The germline V gene has CDR1 SGHTA and CDR2 FQGNSA. The CDR3 is 18 residues long. V was pared by 1 base and J by 0 bases, with 10 bases of the junction left unmatched. CDR3: CASSLDRGPTSSTDTQYF. The DNA of the CDR3 is TGTGCCAGCAGCTTAGACAGGGGACCTACTTCTAGCACAGATACGCAGTATTTT.

J is TRBJ1-3 and V is TRBV9, with a weak D call TRBD1 (5 bases). This CDR3 has 14 amino acids. Trimming took 7 bases from V and 4 from J, leaving 15 bases between them. Germline-derived CDR1 and CDR2 are SGDLS and YYNGEE. DNA of the CDR3: TGTGCCAGCGGACCTACAGGCTCCGGAAACACCATATATTTT. Encoded protein: CASGPTGSGNTIYF.

This clone came up a few times. The rearrangement uses TRBV30 and TRBJ1-5, with D hard to call. This CDR3 contains 13 residues. The germline V gene encodes CDR1 GTSNPN and CDR2 SVGIG (reference sequence). The V end lost 0 bases, the J end lost 5 bases, and 8 bases lay between the germline ends. The CDR3 sequence: CAWSVRSYQPQHF. The CDR3 region has the DNA TGTGCCTGGAGTGTACGGTCATATCAGCCCCAGCATTTT.

The genes are TRBV6-1 and TRBJ1-5; D unresolved. This CDR3 contains 15 residues. V shed 3 bases and J shed 0 bases, with 9 bases lying between them. Germline CDR1 and CDR2: MNHNS and SASEGT. The CDR3 DNA reads TGTGCCAGCAGTGAGGGCCCTAATAGCAATCAGCCCCAGCATTTT. As protein: CASSEGPNSNQPQHF.

This clone came up once. The chain is built from TRBV28 and TRBJ1-1, with D uncertain. The V gene lost 3 bases and the J gene lost 11 bases, with 10 bases spanning the gap. The CDR3 sequence is 11 residues long. CDR1 and CDR2 from the germline V gene are MDHEN and SYDVKM. CDR3 DNA: TGTGCCAGCAGTTTGGTGTCTCGGGCTTTCTTT. Its protein product is CASSLVSRAFF. Full variable domain (remainder filled in from reference TRBV28 and TRBJ1-1): DVKVTQSSRYLVKRTGEKVFLECVQDMDHENMFWYRQDPGLGLRLIYFSYDVKMKEKGDIPEGYSVSREKKERFSLILESASTNQTSMYLCASSLVSRAFFGQGTRLTVV.

The chain couples TRBV10-3 to TRBJ2-3, with D possibly TRBD2 on 6 matching bases. Trimming cost V 4 bases and J 1 base, with 9 bases left between them. Germline V gives CDR1 ENHRY, CDR2 SYGVKD. There are 14 residues in the CDR3. CDR3: CAISGGVGTDTQYF. In DNA, the CDR3 is TGTGCCATCAGTGGCGGGGTTGGCACAGATACGCAGTATTTT.